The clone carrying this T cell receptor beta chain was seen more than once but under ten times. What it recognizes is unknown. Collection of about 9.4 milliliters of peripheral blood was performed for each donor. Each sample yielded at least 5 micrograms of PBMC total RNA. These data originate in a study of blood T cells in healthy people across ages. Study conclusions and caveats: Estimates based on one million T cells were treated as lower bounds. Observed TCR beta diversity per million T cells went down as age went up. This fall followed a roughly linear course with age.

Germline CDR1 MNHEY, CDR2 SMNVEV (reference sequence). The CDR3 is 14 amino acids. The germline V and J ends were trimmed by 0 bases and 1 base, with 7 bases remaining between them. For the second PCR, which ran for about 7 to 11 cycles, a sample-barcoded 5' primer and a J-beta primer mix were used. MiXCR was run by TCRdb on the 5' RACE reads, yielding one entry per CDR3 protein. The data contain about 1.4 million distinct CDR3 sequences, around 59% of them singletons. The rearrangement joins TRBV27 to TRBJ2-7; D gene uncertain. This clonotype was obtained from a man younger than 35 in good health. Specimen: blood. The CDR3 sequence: CASSLSRASYEQYF. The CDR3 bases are TGTGCCAGCAGTTTATCAAGGGCGTCCTACGAGCAGTACTTC.